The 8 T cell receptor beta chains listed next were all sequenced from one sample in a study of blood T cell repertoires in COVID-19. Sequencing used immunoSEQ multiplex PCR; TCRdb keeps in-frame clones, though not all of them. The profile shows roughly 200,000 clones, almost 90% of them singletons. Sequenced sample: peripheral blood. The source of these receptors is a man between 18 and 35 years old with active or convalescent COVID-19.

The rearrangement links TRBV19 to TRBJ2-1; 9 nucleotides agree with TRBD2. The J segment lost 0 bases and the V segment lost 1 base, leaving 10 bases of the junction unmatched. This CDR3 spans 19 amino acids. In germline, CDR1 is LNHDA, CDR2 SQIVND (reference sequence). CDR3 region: CASSIGLGSGRSSYNEQFF. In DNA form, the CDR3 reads TGTGCCAGTAGTATAGGACTTGGTAGCGGGAGAAGCTCCTACAATGAGCAGTTCTTC.

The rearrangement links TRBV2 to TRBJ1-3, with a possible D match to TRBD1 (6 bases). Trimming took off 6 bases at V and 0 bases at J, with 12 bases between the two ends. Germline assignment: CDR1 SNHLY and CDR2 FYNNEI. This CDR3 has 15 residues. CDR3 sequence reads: CASRNTGSSGNTIYF. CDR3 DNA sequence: TGTGCCAGCAGAAATACAGGGAGCTCTGGAAACACCATATATTTT. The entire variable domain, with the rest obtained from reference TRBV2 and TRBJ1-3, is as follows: EPEVTQTPSHQVTQMGQEVILRCVPISNHLYFYWYRQILGQKVEFLVSFYNNEISEKSEIFDDQFSVERPDGSNFTLKIRSTKLEDSAMYFCASRNTGSSGNTIYFGEGSWLTVV.

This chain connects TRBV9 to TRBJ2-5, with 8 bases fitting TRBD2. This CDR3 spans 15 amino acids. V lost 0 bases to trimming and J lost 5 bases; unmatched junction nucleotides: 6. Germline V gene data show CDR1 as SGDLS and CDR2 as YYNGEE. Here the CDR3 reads CASSVAPGGAETQYF. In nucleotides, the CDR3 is TGTGCCAGCAGCGTAGCCCCGGGAGGGGCGGAGACCCAGTACTTC.

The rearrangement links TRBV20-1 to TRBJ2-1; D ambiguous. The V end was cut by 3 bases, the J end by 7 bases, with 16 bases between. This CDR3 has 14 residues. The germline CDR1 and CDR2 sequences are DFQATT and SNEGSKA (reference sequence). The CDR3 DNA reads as TGCAGTGCTAGTCGACTGACCGAGGTTAATGAGCAGTTCTTC. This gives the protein CSASRLTEVNEQFF.

The CDR3 loop is CASGSNRGATQPQHF. In DNA, the CDR3 is TGTGCCAGCGGGTCCAACAGGGGCGCAACCCAGCCCCAGCATTTT. The chain employs TRBV6-5 and TRBJ1-5, with TRBD1 matching 7 bases. The CDR3 contains 15 residues. V lost 8 bases and J lost 7; bases outside the gene matches: 14. Germline CDR1 is MNHEY and CDR2 is SVGAGI.

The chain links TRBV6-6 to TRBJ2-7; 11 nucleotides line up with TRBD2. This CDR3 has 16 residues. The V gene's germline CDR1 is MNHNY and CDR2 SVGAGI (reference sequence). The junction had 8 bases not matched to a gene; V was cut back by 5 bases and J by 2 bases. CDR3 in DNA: TGTGCCAGCAGTCGGACTAGCGGGTACTCACCCTACGAGCAGTACTTC. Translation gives CASSRTSGYSPYEQYF.

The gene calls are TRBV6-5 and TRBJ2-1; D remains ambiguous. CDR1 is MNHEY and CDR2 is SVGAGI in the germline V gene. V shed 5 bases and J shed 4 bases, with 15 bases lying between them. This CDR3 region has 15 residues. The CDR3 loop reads CASSPNRLYYNEQFF. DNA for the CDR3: TGTGCCAGCAGTCCCAATCGACTGTATTACAATGAGCAGTTCTTC.

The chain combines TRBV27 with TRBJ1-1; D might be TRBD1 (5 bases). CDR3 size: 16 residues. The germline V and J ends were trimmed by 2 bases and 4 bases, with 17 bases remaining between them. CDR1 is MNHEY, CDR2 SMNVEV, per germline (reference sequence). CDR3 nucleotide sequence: TGTGCCAGCAGTTTAATAGGGTCGGGGGGTACCACTGAAGCTTTCTTT. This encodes CASSLIGSGGTTEAFF.